These 30 T cell receptor beta chains came from one sample sequenced in a study of cytomegalovirus exposure and HLA in healthy donors. Only in-frame clones appear in the TCRdb table, and some are missing; sequencing was by immunoSEQ multiplex PCR. This table holds over 200,000 clones, over 80% found once. Sequences were obtained from PBMCs. These receptors all stem from a woman aged 18-29 years in good health and CMV-seronegative.

The genes are TRBV15 and TRBJ2-1; the match to TRBD2 covers 7 bases. J gave up 14 bases and V 0 bases, and 10 bases lay outside the gene matches. The CDR3 runs to 14 residues. CDR1 and CDR2 from the germline V gene are LNHNV and YYDKDF (reference sequence). The CDR3 here is CATSRDRDGGFEFF. The CDR3 nucleotides are TGTGCCACCAGCAGAGATCGGGACGGGGGGTTTGAGTTCTTC.

The chain joins TRBV6-5 to TRBJ2-2; D is unclear. The CDR3 totals 15 residues. Trimming left V 0 bases short and J 6 bases short, with 11 bases between. Germline lookup yields CDR1 MNHEY and CDR2 SVGAGI. The CDR3: CASSYSVPHPGELFF. Here the CDR3 DNA reads TGTGCCAGCAGTTACTCGGTACCCCATCCCGGGGAGCTGTTTTTT.

Of note for this clone: Within the sample, other DNA sequences also encode this same CDR3. The rearrangement links TRBV5-1 to TRBJ2-1; no reliable D call. Trimming took off 0 bases at V and 0 bases at J, with 4 bases between the two ends. This CDR3 has 14 amino acids. Germline assignment: CDR1 SGHRS and CDR2 YFSETQ. CDR3 protein: CASSLGGSYNEQFF. The CDR3 region has the DNA TGCGCCAGCAGCTTGGGGGGCTCCTACAATGAGCAGTTCTTC.

V usage is TRBV27 and J usage is TRBJ2-2; D gene uncertain. The CDR3 is 13 amino acids. Germline CDR1 MNHEY, CDR2 SMNVEV (reference sequence). The V gene lost 2 bases and the J gene lost 6 bases, with 7 bases spanning the gap. DNA for the CDR3: TGTGCCAGCAGTTTAGGACGGGCCGGGGAGCTGTTTTTT. Its translation is CASSLGRAGELFF.

V is TRBV5-4 and J is TRBJ2-5; the D call may be TRBD1 or TRBD2 (5 bases each). Germline assignment: CDR1 SGHNT and CDR2 YYREEE (reference sequence). Trimming cost V 5 bases and J 5 bases, with 13 bases left between them. The CDR3 length is 13 residues. The chain's CDR3 is CASREGLIETQYF. The CDR3 DNA reads TGTGCCAGCAGAGAGGGGTTGATCGAGACCCAGTACTTC.

This chain connects TRBV5-1 to TRBJ2-7; 8 positions agree with TRBD1. Germline V gene lookup returns CDR1 SGHRS and CDR2 YFSETQ. The CDR3 is 14 residues long. Unmatched junction bases numbered 5, after V lost 3 bases and J lost 3 bases. This CDR3 reads CASSSTGAVYEQYF. The CDR3, as DNA: TGCGCCAGCAGCTCGACAGGGGCCGTCTACGAGCAGTACTTC.

This chain uses TRBV30 with TRBJ2-7; D is uncertain. The CDR3 consists of 17 residues. Trimming removed 1 base from V and 3 bases from J, with 22 bases in between. Germline V CDR1 and CDR2: GTSNPN, SVGIG (reference sequence). CDR3 sequence (DNA): TGTGCCTGGAGTGAGGCCGGTACCTCTCGATTTCTCTACGAGCAGTACTTC. Protein sequence: CAWSEAGTSRFLYEQYF.

This clone was recorded once. The genes are TRBV6-6 and TRBJ2-7; tentatively, D is TRBD1 (5 bases). The CDR3 consists of 14 residues. V was pared by 5 bases and J by 0 bases, with 11 bases between. Germline CDR1 MNHNY, CDR2 SVGAGI (reference sequence). The CDR3 sequence is CASSSTGFSYEQYF. The CDR3, as DNA: TGTGCCAGCAGTAGCACAGGTTTCTCCTACGAGCAGTACTTC.

The gene calls are TRBV18 and TRBJ1-5; D gene uncertain. V was clipped by 0 bases and J by 2 bases, with 11 bases between them. Germline CDR1 reads KGHSH; CDR2 reads LQKENI. The CDR3 extends over 16 amino acids. The CDR3 bases are TGTGCCAGCTCACCACCGGACCAGGCCGGCAATCAGCCCCAGCATTTT. Protein sequence: CASSPPDQAGNQPQHF.

This clone was detected only once. The chain couples TRBV10-2 to TRBJ1-2; D is unresolved. The length of the CDR3 is 13 residues. V lost 3 bases and J lost 3, with 8 bases in between. Per the germline V gene, CDR1 is WSHSY and CDR2 is SAAADI. CDR3 nucleotide sequence: TGCGCCAGCAGTGAAGTACCGGACTATGGCTACACCTTC. This codes for CASSEVPDYGYTF.

This sequence joins TRBV19 and TRBJ1-4; unclear D gene. Trimming removed 5 bases from V and 6 bases from J, with 13 bases in between. CDR1 is LNHDA, CDR2 SQIVND, per germline (reference sequence). CDR3 length equals 14 residues. As DNA, the CDR3 is TGTGCCAGTAGTCGCGCCGCGACGGATGAAAAACTGTTTTTT. The encoded protein is CASSRAATDEKLFF.

The rearrangement links TRBV27 to TRBJ2-3; maybe TRBD1 (6 bases). Germline V lookup: CDR1 MNHEY, CDR2 SMNVEV (reference sequence). The CDR3 runs to 17 residues. Trimming stripped 4 bases from V and 1 base from J, with 18 bases between. In DNA form, the CDR3 reads TGTGCCAGCAGTTCCCCTAGGGGGACACAGCGCACAGATACGCAGTATTTT. It codes for CASSSPRGTQRTDTQYF.

The V gene is TRBV7-2, the J gene TRBJ2-1, with 9 bases aligning to TRBD1. CDR1 SGHTA and CDR2 FQGNSA come from the germline V gene. This CDR3 contains 15 residues. V shed 4 bases, J shed 3 bases, and the junction held 4 bases outside the gene matches. The CDR3 nucleotides read TGTGCCAGCAGCTCCGGGACAGGGTTCTACAATGAGCAGTTCTTC. Translated, it gives CASSSGTGFYNEQFF.

The chain is built from TRBV11-2 and TRBJ2-7, with D possibly called TRBD1 or TRBD2 (5 bases each). Between the trimmed V and J ends, which lost 5 bases and 0 bases, there was a span of 17 bases. CDR1 is SGHAT and CDR2 is FQNNGV in the germline V gene. This CDR3 contains 16 residues. The CDR3 coding sequence is TGTGCCAGCAGCCCTAGAGGGGATTTAAGCTCCTACGAGCAGTACTTC. It specifies CASSPRGDLSSYEQYF.

V usage is TRBV6-1 and J usage is TRBJ1-1, with D tentatively TRBD1 (6 bases). The CDR3 length is 16 residues. The V end lost 3 bases, the J end lost 1 base, and 15 bases lay between the germline ends. The germline CDR1 and CDR2 sequences are MNHNS and SASEGT. The CDR3 sequence is CASSDYRVSRNTEAFF. CDR3 in DNA: TGTGCCAGCAGTGATTACAGGGTTTCGAGGAACACTGAAGCTTTCTTT.

The rearrangement uses TRBV7-2 and TRBJ1-1; no clear D. The CDR3 runs to 12 residues. V was clipped by 3 bases and J by 5 bases, with 7 bases between them. Germline values: CDR1 SGHTA, CDR2 FQGNSA. CDR3 protein: CASSFLSTEAFF. CDR3 DNA: TGTGCCAGCAGCTTTCTCAGTACTGAAGCTTTCTTT.

This clone has only one observation. This chain links TRBV5-6 with TRBJ1-1, with 10 nucleotides matching TRBD1. CDR3 length: 16 residues. The V gene's germline CDR1 is SGHDT and CDR2 YYEEEE. Unmatched junction bases numbered 13, after V lost 3 bases and J lost 8 bases. The CDR3 sequence: CASSSRDRGIVAEAFF. The CDR3 DNA sequence: TGTGCCAGCAGCTCAAGGGACAGGGGAATAGTAGCGGAAGCTTTCTTT.

This clone occurred once. The rearrangement uses TRBV4-2 and TRBJ2-1; TRBD2 is a possible D gene (6 bases). V lost 4 bases to trimming and J lost 7 bases, with 23 bases between them. The CDR3 contains 17 residues. CDR1 is LGHNA, CDR2 YNFKEQ, per germline. The CDR3 here is CASSPRPSGYVRNEQFF. CDR3 DNA sequence: TGTGCCAGCAGCCCCCGACCCAGCGGGTACGTCCGGAATGAGCAGTTCTTC.

The chain joins TRBV28 to TRBJ1-5; D remains unclear. This CDR3 contains 12 residues. Germline CDR1 and CDR2: MDHEN and SYDVKM. Trimming pared 7 bases from V and 2 bases from J, leaving 6 bases between. CDR3: CASKQGNQPQHF. The CDR3 DNA is TGTGCCAGCAAGCAGGGCAATCAGCCCCAGCATTTT.

The CDR3 region has the DNA TGTGCCAGCAGTGGCACAGGGGGCGCCCCGTATGGCTACACCTTC. Its protein product is CASSGTGGAPYGYTF. V gene TRBV6-5 combines with J gene TRBJ1-2, with 9 bases aligning to TRBD1. Germline V gene lookup returns CDR1 MNHEY and CDR2 SVGAGI. V lost 5 bases, J lost 5 bases, and 9 bases stayed unmatched. The length of the CDR3 is 15 residues.

This chain links TRBV2 with TRBJ2-1; 14 nucleotides align to TRBD2. The CDR3 has 20 amino acids. V lost 2 bases and J lost 4; bases outside the gene matches: 13. Germline CDR1 reads SNHLY; CDR2 reads FYNNEI. As DNA, the CDR3 is TGTGCCAGCAGTGAAAAAGGGACTAGCGGGGGTATCATCCGATACAATGAGCAGTTCTTC. As protein: CASSEKGTSGGIIRYNEQFF. Looking up the rest from reference TRBV2 and TRBJ2-1 gives the full variable domain: EPEVTQTPSHQVTQMGQEVILRCVPISNHLYFYWYRQILGQKVEFLVSFYNNEISEKSEIFDDQFSVERPDGSNFTLKIRSTKLEDSAMYFCASSEKGTSGGIIRYNEQFFGPGTRLTVL.

J is TRBJ2-7 and V is TRBV2; TRBD1 matches 9 bases. CDR3 length equals 14 residues. The ends lost 8 bases at V and 7 bases at J; junction bases unmatched: 12. CDR1 is SNHLY and CDR2 is FYNNEI in the germline V gene. The CDR3 protein is CASVRRDRVSEQYF. The CDR3 DNA reads TGTGCCAGCGTACGCCGGGACAGGGTCTCTGAGCAGTACTTC.

CDR3 nucleotides: TGTGCCAGCAGCCAAGAGGGGGGACAGGGTTACACCGGGGAGCTGTTTTTT. Amino acids: CASSQEGGQGYTGELFF. V is TRBV4-2 and J is TRBJ2-2; 9 bases are shared with TRBD1. CDR3 length equals 17 residues. Germline CDR1 reads LGHNA; CDR2 reads YNFKEQ. After removal of 0 bases from V and 3 bases from J, the junction contained 5 bases not matched to a gene.

This clone was seen a handful of times. The chain uses TRBV7-6 and TRBJ1-2; D call uncertain. The CDR3 is 14 amino acids. The germline V and J ends were trimmed by 5 bases and 8 bases, with 18 bases remaining between them. Germline V lookup: CDR1 SGHVS, CDR2 FNYEAQ. CDR3 nucleotide sequence: TGTGCCAGCAGCCCCCCAGAAGACGGGAGGGGCTACACCTTC. Translating gives CASSPPEDGRGYTF.

J is TRBJ2-7 and V is TRBV2, with D perhaps being TRBD1 or TRBD2 (5 bases each). The CDR3 has 11 amino acids. CDR1 and CDR2 (germline): SNHLY, FYNNEI. With 7 bases removed from V and 7 bases from J, the gap between germline ends came to 11 bases. Here the CDR3 reads CASTLGVEQYF. The CDR3 DNA reads TGTGCCAGCACCCTGGGGGTTGAGCAGTACTTC.

This chain joins TRBV2 and TRBJ1-2; D may be TRBD1 (6 bases). CDR1 is SNHLY, CDR2 FYNNEI, per germline. The CDR3 extends over 13 amino acids. V lost 6 bases and J 5 bases, leaving 13 bases between the germline ends. CDR3 DNA sequence: TGTGCCAGCAGGGACAGTGCTGATTATGGCTACACCTTC. It codes for CASRDSADYGYTF.

This clone was seen only once. The genes are TRBV5-1 and TRBJ2-7; 12 nucleotides match TRBD2. Germline V gene sequence: CDR1 SGHRS, CDR2 YFSETQ. J was trimmed by 11 bases and V by 0 bases; bases with no gene match: 6. CDR3 length: 14 amino acids. The CDR3: CASSLGLAGVWEYF. The CDR3 DNA sequence: TGCGCCAGCAGCTTGGGACTAGCGGGAGTTTGGGAGTACTTC.

The CDR3 nucleotides read TGTGCCACCAGTCAGACAGGGGAGGTGAAGACCCAGTACTTC. It translates to CATSQTGEVKTQYF. The chain carries TRBV15 and TRBJ2-5, with 8 bases matching TRBD1. Looked up from germline, CDR1 is LNHNV and CDR2 is YYDKDF (reference sequence). The CDR3 runs 14 residues. Trimming took 6 bases from V and 6 from J; bases not matched to a gene: 9.

CDR3: CASSRGTFQETQYF. CDR3 coding DNA: TGTGCCAGCAGCCGCGGGACTTTCCAAGAGACCCAGTACTTC. The rearrangement links TRBV7-9 to TRBJ2-5, with D possibly being TRBD2 (6 bases). Germline V gene data show CDR1 as SEHNR and CDR2 as FQNEAQ (reference sequence). This CDR3 has 14 residues. The ends were cut back, 5 bases at V and 1 base at J, with 11 bases in the middle.

The V call is TRBV9, the J call TRBJ2-3, with TRBD2 as a possible D gene (5 bases). The CDR3 runs 12 residues. Looked up from germline, CDR1 is SGDLS and CDR2 is YYNGEE. With 7 bases removed from V and 2 bases from J, the gap between germline ends came to 8 bases. In nucleotides, the CDR3 is TGTGCCAGCGGGGAGCTCACAGATACGCAGTATTTT. It encodes CASGELTDTQYF.